This TCR beta chain originates from a study of cytomegalovirus exposure and HLA in healthy donors (dated by TCRdb to the late 2010s). With regard to the full study: According to an earlier analysis of a few hundred of the donors, 150 million to 200 million T cells yielded approximately 120 million unique TCR beta sequences and approximately 280 Gb of sequence data. An early release that covered more than 550 HLA-typed donors contained about 300 gigabases of sequencing data and tens of millions of unique TCR sequences. Among the roughly 380 genotyped donors, around 81% belonged to the genetic ancestry cluster associated with self-reported Caucasian donors. The study aimed to test whether cataloging public T cell receptors could reveal signatures of past pathogen exposure. The T cell repertoires of around 670 subjects were profiled by immunosequencing and related to cytomegalovirus serostatus. Besides the first cohort of 666 subjects, a separate validation cohort made up of about 120 different subjects was used. High-throughput TCR immunosequencing, statistical association of individual TCRs with disease status, and machine learning were combined to predict cytomegalovirus infection status. In a later analysis, previously published TCR beta repertoires from several hundred donors were re-analyzed and high-resolution HLA genotyping was added so that TCR occurrence patterns could be studied. The later analysis used no new phenotypic data to find candidate immune exposures, relying instead on TCR beta sequences and their occurrence across donors. In an earlier analysis of 500 to 650 of the donors, high-throughput TCR beta sequencing was used to judge whether each TCR beta V gene segment behaved as functional or pseudogenic. Donor age, sex, ethnicity and CMV serostatus were compiled alongside the repertoire data. In a later genetic analysis, genome-wide SNP genotypes for about three fifths of the roughly 670 donors were used, and that subset was treated as a discovery cohort. All discovery cohort repertoires had been generated using a single sequencing platform. HLA typing included class I and class II loci at four-digit resolution. The number of donors typed differed by locus, with roughly 620-640 for A, B, C, DRB1 and DQB1, roughly 550 for DQA1, under 610 for DPA1, and around 460 for DPB1. Because of strong linkage in the cohort, roughly five DR-DQ haplotypes were treated as single units for association and clustering. Among about 410 genotyped donors of the cohort, an average of around 250,000 unique TCR beta nucleotide sequences was sequenced per donor, of which 15% to 20% were non-productive. Results and caveats for the whole study, not just this receptor: When HLA alleles, especially DR and DQ, strongly co-occurred, TCR associations were difficult to assign to individual alleles. Compared with equally common non-associated chains, HLA-associated TCR beta chains in a later analysis were more clonally expanded and had lower generation probabilities. Broadly in line with IMGT annotations, most TCR beta V segments showed up in productive rearrangements about 90% or about 30% of the time in an earlier analysis of 450 to 750 of the donors. In a later genetic analysis, fewer N-insertions in productive TCRs were reported among donors in an Asian-associated ancestry cluster than the approximately 670-donor mean. A later analysis reported that several top co-occurrence clusters appeared linked to parvovirus B19, influenza, CMV and Epstein-Barr virus. Correlated functional status among segregating V segments might be attributable to linkage disequilibrium, but an unknown experimental factor could not be ruled out. A few of the identified cytomegalovirus-associated TCR beta chains were confirmed in vitro to be specific for cytomegalovirus antigens. Some IMGT-functional V segments, including TRBV6-2 and TRBV6-3, could not be distinguished by the 87-base-pair reads and were therefore excluded. While some public TCRs were present in many individuals, most TCR sequences turned up only very rarely across donors. Cytomegalovirus status was reported to be diagnosed by the classifier with high specificity and sensitivity in both the original and validation cohorts. Because some donors lacked HLA typing at each locus, the association tests relied only on the typed subset. The study listed 150 to 200 TCR beta chains as associated with cytomegalovirus. The only immune exposure information available for the cohort was CMV serostatus. According to the authors, the approach could potentially be generalized to other disease states and immunological phenotypes. The presence/absence analyses assumed that sequencing depth was roughly uniform across donors, and that assumption may not be true. About 17 rarely observed V segments, including chromosome 9 orphons, were excluded from the earlier analysis of 550 to 700 of the donors because counts were too low. This cohort had only TCR beta chains sequenced, and the lack of alpha or paired-chain data limited which features could be detected. A later analysis associated about 18,000 TCR beta sequences with specific HLA alleles at a false discovery rate of 0.05. A later genetic analysis associated a missense DCLRE1C variant with V-gene and J-gene trimming of TCR beta chains, and an independent cohort replicated the association. Most CMV-associated TCR beta chains appeared to be HLA-restricted in a later analysis, and the HLA associations seemed to be driven largely by CMV exposure. The sequencing pipeline was judged likely to have produced a cluster of highly shared sequence variants as a technical artifact. A further reported finding was that TCR beta sequences accurately predicted the HLA-A and HLA-B alleles for most subjects in the first cohort. In a later analysis, TCR association rates were found to vary across HLA loci, with the most associated TCRs seen for DRB1 alleles and the fewest for HLA-C alleles.

Per the germline V gene, SGHNT is the CDR1 and YENEEA is the CDR2. A distance of 7 bases separates the germline ends of V and J, which lose 5 bases and 6 bases respectively. The CDR3 runs 12 residues from the cysteine to the phenylalanine. Just the 36-base CDR3 DNA is kept, in frame starting at base 1. Library prep was done by the immunoSEQ multiplex PCR assay. For the multiplex PCR, a mixture combining 60 forward primers for TCR Vbeta segments and 13 reverse primers for TCR Jbeta segments was used. The CDR3 region of rearranged TCR beta genes was amplified from genomic DNA by a multiplex PCR assay. Amplified TCR beta libraries were sequenced as 87-base-pair reads on the Illumina HiSeq System. The authors' pipeline ran thus. Across the 700 or so repertoires, a later analysis counted tens of millions of unique TCR beta chains, some 11 million of which were shared by at least two donors. Raw reads were error-corrected and collapsed into unique sequences by a nearest-neighbor algorithm in which closely related sequences were merged to remove PCR and sequencing errors. To assign V, D and J gene segments, CDR3 sequences were aligned to IMGT reference sequences. For a sequence to be retained, a match of at least six nucleotides was required to both a V gene segment and a J gene segment. A rearrangement counted as productive if the CDR3 had no stop codons and remained in frame with V and J, and every other rearrangement counted as non-productive. Following IMGT convention, CDR3 was defined as the stretch from the second conserved V-encoded cysteine to the conserved J-encoded phenylalanine. The earlier analysis of about 610 of the donors excluded any sequence lacking an unambiguous match to a single V gene segment. In an earlier analysis of approximately 560 of the donors, a V segment was called functional when productive rearrangements were above 56.7%, and segregating when the standard deviation between donors exceeded 5%. A statistical classification framework was built for diagnosing cytomegalovirus status from the catalog of TCR beta chain sequences. V and J gene assignment, in a later analysis, came from comparing TCR nucleotide sequences with IMGT/GENE-DB human TR gene sequences. A later analysis assigned CDR3 sequences and most-parsimonious VDJ recombination scenarios with the TCRdist pipeline. In a later analysis, each TCR beta chain was defined by its CDR3 amino acid sequence together with its V-gene family, and reads without a unique V-gene family were excluded. A later analysis removed 592 highly shared, low-generation-probability nucleotide sequences to deal with suspected cross-contamination and a sequencing artifact. In a later analysis, a clonal expansion index was calculated for each public chain from normalized within-repertoire ranks of inferred template counts. Generation probabilities in a later analysis came from a VDJ recombination model fitted to out-of-frame rearrangements, and those results were checked against IGoR. In a later analysis, hypergeometric tests were used to score TCR-TCR, TCR-HLA and TCR-CMV co-occurrence, with a repertoire-size bias correction applied to TCR pairs. False discovery rates were estimated in a later analysis by permuting HLA or CMV assignments 20 times. A later analysis grouped co-occurring TCRs with DBSCAN, adding TCRdist sequence similarity when clustering within HLA-allele-positive subsets. Repertoires with fewer than 30,000 or more than 120,000 public chains were left out of co-occurrence clustering, as were about five repertoires with anomalous nucleotide sharing. TCRdb mirrors the immuneACCESS table, restricted to in-frame sequences. Some clones are absent from its copies; in checked studies, under half trace to an unresolved V gene, and the reason for the others is unknown. V, J and clone size are taken as reported in that table, and D and trimming were inferred from the DNA itself. This sample comprises around 130,000 clones, roughly 9% of them detected only once. The ten largest clones represent approximately 6.6% of the sample.

The cohort was made up of under 800 healthy bone marrow donors. Cohort members were all nominally healthy when sampled, although unrecorded immune exposures were likely present. The donor tested CMV seropositive and was one of the 289 seropositive cohort members. Every donor gave a peripheral blood sample, and the peripheral blood mononuclear cells from that sample were used for TCR beta sequencing. The Qiagen DNeasy Blood Extraction Kit was used to extract genomic DNA from the blood cell samples. This clone has only a few counts. The specificity of this receptor is unknown. No quality values exist for individual bases; no much larger clone is one base distant.

This clonotype was sampled from a woman aged 40 to 50 in good health and CMV-seropositive. The sequence joins TRBV11-3 to TRBJ2-2; TRBD2 is possibly the D segment (5 matching bases). The sequenced sample consisted of PBMCs. The nucleotide sequence is TGTGCCAGCAGCAGGAGGTCCGGGGAGCTGTTTTTT. Its protein is CASSRRSGELFF.